Shown below are 27 T cell receptor beta chains from a single sample sequenced in a study of blood T cell repertoires in COVID-19. Profiled with immunoSEQ multiplex PCR; TCRdb holds only in-frame clones, not every one. The data contain approximately 210,000 clones, around 90% of them singletons. Sequencing was done on a sample of peripheral blood. The receptors here all came from a man aged 18 to 30 with active or convalescent COVID-19.

The gene calls are TRBV3-1 (or the pseudogene TRBV3-2) and TRBJ2-2; TRBD2 matches at 11 bases. CDR3 length: 16 residues. The V gene end was trimmed by 2 bases and the J gene end by 6 bases; junction bases not matched to a gene: 5. The germline gives CDR1 LGHDT, CDR2 YNNKEL (reference sequence). CDR3 nucleotides: TGTGCCAGCAGCCAATCCCCGGGACTAGCGGCCGGGGAGCTGTTTTTT. Translating gives CASSQSPGLAAGELFF.

The chain joins TRBV2 to TRBJ1-2, with 12 bases fitting TRBD1. The V and J ends lost 6 bases and 4 bases, in that order; junction bases with no gene match: 9. The CDR3 totals 16 residues. Per the germline V gene, CDR1 is SNHLY and CDR2 is FYNNEI. CDR3 in amino acids: CASREPPGQGAYGYTF. CDR3 in DNA: TGTGCCAGCAGGGAACCTCCGGGACAGGGGGCCTATGGCTACACCTTC.

The chain carries TRBV29-1 and TRBJ2-7; perhaps TRBD1 as D (6 bases). The CDR3 has 12 amino acids. V was cut by 2 bases and J by 6 bases, with 11 bases left in between. Germline CDR1 is SQVTM and CDR2 is ANQGSEA. This chain's CDR3 is CSVESGVSEQYF. CDR3 DNA: TGCAGCGTTGAATCAGGGGTGAGCGAGCAGTACTTC.

The chain carries TRBV28 and TRBJ2-7; 9 bases align to TRBD1. With V trimmed by 7 bases and J by 4 bases, 8 bases remained unmatched. The CDR3 runs to 14 residues. The germline V gene has CDR1 MDHEN and CDR2 SYDVKM. This CDR3 reads CASIPTGGVYEQYF. CDR3 coding DNA: TGTGCCAGCATCCCGACAGGGGGAGTATACGAGCAGTACTTC.

The V gene is TRBV5-1, the J gene TRBJ2-1, with 12 nucleotides matching TRBD2. V lost 3 bases, J lost 7 bases, and 5 bases stayed unmatched. CDR1 and CDR2 from the germline V gene are SGHRS and YFSETQ. The CDR3 consists of 15 residues. The CDR3 is CASSSSSGRANEQFF. CDR3 coding DNA: TGCGCCAGCAGCTCGTCTAGCGGGAGGGCGAATGAGCAGTTCTTC.

The chain is built from TRBV5-1 and TRBJ2-7; perhaps TRBD1 as D (5 bases). CDR1 SGHRS and CDR2 YFSETQ come from the germline V gene. Trimming took 4 bases from V and 7 from J, leaving 18 bases between them. The CDR3 length is 14 residues. CDR3 DNA: TGCGCCAGCAGCCGCGGTGGTGTGGGGCCAGAGCAGTACTTC. This codes for CASSRGGVGPEQYF. Supplemented by reference TRBV5-1 and TRBJ2-7, the full variable domain reads KAGVTQTPRYLIKTRGQQVTLSCSPISGHRSVSWYQQTPGQGLQFLFEYFSETQRNKGNFPGRFSGRQFSNSRSEMNVSTLELGDSALYLCASSRGGVGPEQYFGPGTRLTVT.

The chain combines TRBV13 with TRBJ2-7, with D maybe TRBD2 (5 bases). Trimming removed 4 bases at V and 3 bases at J, with 10 bases between. This CDR3 region has 13 residues. The V gene's germline CDR1 is PRHDT and CDR2 FYEKMQ (reference sequence). CDR3 bases: TGTGCCAGCAGCTCCCGAGGGTACTACGAGCAGTACTTC. This sequence encodes CASSSRGYYEQYF.

The chain is built from TRBV28 and TRBJ1-3; D is ambiguous. The V gene's germline CDR1 is MDHEN and CDR2 SYDVKM. This CDR3 region has 17 residues. The V and J ends lost 3 bases and 0 bases respectively, with 15 bases between them. Here the CDR3 reads CASSLIGLTDSGNTIYF. CDR3 DNA: TGTGCCAGCAGTTTGATCGGACTGACGGACTCTGGAAACACCATATATTTT.

The V gene is TRBV30, the J gene TRBJ2-7; the match to TRBD2 covers 10 bases. The V gene's germline CDR1 is GTSNPN and CDR2 SVGIG (reference sequence). This CDR3 comprises 14 residues. V dropped 1 base and J dropped 5; count of bases not matched to a gene: 5. The CDR3: CAWSGPGTSDEQYF. The CDR3 DNA reads as TGTGCCTGGAGTGGCCCCGGGACTAGCGACGAGCAGTACTTC.

The chain links TRBV5-1 to TRBJ2-5; D perhaps matches TRBD1 (5 bases). Germline V gives CDR1 SGHRS, CDR2 YFSETQ. This CDR3 has 13 amino acids. V gave up 4 bases and J gave up 9 bases, with 16 bases separating them. CDR3 in DNA: TGCGCCAGCAGCACCGGGCCCCAGGGTCCCCAGTACTTC. Amino acids: CASSTGPQGPQYF.

This clone was picked up a small number of times. The V and J genes are TRBV5-5 and TRBJ2-2; 9 positions match TRBD2. Trimming took 0 bases from V and 7 from J; bases not matched to a gene: 13. CDR1 is SGHKS, CDR2 YYEKEE, per germline (reference sequence). The CDR3 length is 18 residues. CDR3 sequence: CASSLGRASGIQVGELFF. CDR3 sequence (DNA): TGTGCCAGCAGCTTGGGGCGGGCTAGCGGGATCCAGGTCGGGGAGCTGTTTTTT.

This chain links TRBV7-9 with TRBJ2-7; 11 bases line up with TRBD1. Germline V gives CDR1 SEHNR, CDR2 FQNEAQ (reference sequence). The CDR3 is 15 residues long. Trimming cost V 7 bases and J 7 bases; bases outside gene matches: 12. This CDR3 is CASTPRTGGAEEQYF. Here the CDR3 DNA reads TGTGCCAGCACCCCGAGGACAGGGGGCGCGGAGGAGCAGTACTTC. The full variable domain, in which reference TRBV7-9 and TRBJ2-7 provide the parts outside the CDR3, is DTGVSQNPRHKITKRGQNVTFRCDPISEHNRLYWYRQTLGQGPEFLTYFQNEAQLEKSRLLSDRFSAERPKGSFSTLEIQRTEQGDSAMYLCASTPRTGGAEEQYFGPGTRLTVT.

This chain links TRBV9 with TRBJ2-7; weak D call: TRBD2 (5 bases). The V gene's germline CDR1 is SGDLS and CDR2 YYNGEE. Between the trimmed V and J ends, which lost 3 bases and 0 bases, there was a span of 7 bases. CDR3 length: 13 residues. The CDR3 sequence is CASSAGISYEQYF. The CDR3 DNA follows: TGTGCCAGCAGCGCCGGGATCTCCTACGAGCAGTACTTC.

The chain carries TRBV6-1 and TRBJ2-6; 7 bases match TRBD2. The V segment lost 4 bases and the J segment 0 bases; nucleotides outside the gene matches: 6. This CDR3 is 17 amino acids long. Per the germline V gene, CDR1 is MNHNS and CDR2 is SASEGT. CDR3 sequence reads: CASSGAGAFSGANVLTF. CDR3 DNA: TGTGCCAGCAGTGGTGCGGGAGCGTTCTCTGGGGCCAACGTCCTGACTTTC.

The chain joins TRBV6-6 to TRBJ1-1; 8 bases fit TRBD1. The CDR3 consists of 14 residues. From germline, CDR1 is MNHNY and CDR2 SVGAGI (reference sequence). Unmatched junction bases numbered 7, after V lost 4 bases and J lost 6 bases. The CDR3 loop is CASSWGQVVAEAFF. The CDR3, as DNA: TGTGCCAGCAGTTGGGGACAGGTGGTCGCTGAAGCTTTCTTT.

The genes are TRBV2 and TRBJ1-5, with D hard to call. The CDR3 has 16 residues. CDR1 SNHLY and CDR2 FYNNEI come from the germline V gene. V lost 0 bases and J lost 0, with 9 bases in between. The CDR3 DNA reads as TGTGCCAGCAGTGAAGCGTCCTCCTATAGCAATCAGCCCCAGCATTTT. It yields the protein CASSEASSYSNQPQHF.

For the CDR3, the DNA is TGTGCCAGCAGCCGCTTGGGACAGGGGGTCGGCGAGCAGTACTTC. Its translation: CASSRLGQGVGEQYF. The rearrangement joins TRBV11-1 to TRBJ2-7; 11 bases line up with TRBD1. The V gene's germline CDR1 is SGHAT and CDR2 FQDESV (reference sequence). After removal of 5 bases from V and 6 bases from J, the junction contained 9 bases not matched to a gene. The CDR3 extends over 15 amino acids. Full variable domain (missing parts from reference TRBV11-1 and TRBJ2-7): EAEVAQSPRYKITEKSQAVAFWCDPISGHATLYWYRQILGQGPELLVQFQDESVVDDSQLPKDRFSAERLKGVDSTLKIQPAELGDSAMYLCASSRLGQGVGEQYFGPGTRLTVT.

The V and J genes are TRBV28 and TRBJ2-5; D is possibly TRBD1 (5 bases). V was clipped by 0 bases and J by 0 bases, with 14 bases between them. Per the germline V gene, CDR1 is MDHEN and CDR2 is SYDVKM. The CDR3 extends over 17 amino acids. CDR3: CASSLWSPGWHQETQYF. CDR3 nucleotides: TGTGCCAGCAGTTTATGGTCCCCAGGGTGGCACCAAGAGACCCAGTACTTC.

V usage is TRBV6-5 and J usage is TRBJ2-2, with a weak D call TRBD1 (6 bases). CDR3 length: 12 amino acids. V was pared by 6 bases and J by 7 bases, with 9 bases between. Germline V gene data show CDR1 as MNHEY and CDR2 as SVGAGI. In DNA, the CDR3 is TGTGCCAGCAGGCCACAGGGCGGGGAGCTGTTTTTT. It encodes CASRPQGGELFF.

CDR3 sequence (DNA): TGTGCCAGCAGCACGGGCAGGGGCTACGAGCAGTACTTC. It yields the protein CASSTGRGYEQYF. The chain employs TRBV7-9 and TRBJ2-7; TRBD1 is a possible D gene (6 bases). V lost 5 bases and J 3 bases, leaving 11 bases between the germline ends. Germline V gene sequence: CDR1 SEHNR, CDR2 FQNEAQ (reference sequence). The CDR3 length is 13 residues.

The chain is built from TRBV5-4 and TRBJ2-7; no clear D. The germline gives CDR1 SGHNT, CDR2 YYREEE (reference sequence). The CDR3 loop spans 15 amino acids. V shed 0 bases and J shed 2 bases, with 12 bases lying between them. This CDR3 is CASSLARRQPYEQYF. In nucleotides, the CDR3 is TGTGCCAGCAGCTTGGCCCGTCGACAACCCTACGAGCAGTACTTC.

The chain is built from TRBV10-1 and TRBJ1-1; D possibly corresponds to TRBD1 (6 bases). The CDR3 consists of 14 residues. V shed 5 bases and J shed 1 base, with 11 bases lying between them. CDR1 and CDR2 (germline): WNHNN, SYGVQD (reference sequence). CDR3 in amino acids: CASSTGTPNTEAFF. CDR3 coding DNA: TGCGCCAGCAGTACCGGGACACCGAACACTGAAGCTTTCTTT.

The chain uses TRBV10-3 and TRBJ2-1; 7 nucleotides match TRBD2. CDR1 is ENHRY and CDR2 is SYGVKD in the germline V gene. Unmatched junction bases numbered 4, after V lost 0 bases and J lost 8 bases. CDR3 size: 14 residues. CDR3 residues: CAISESAGADEQFF. CDR3 nucleotide sequence: TGTGCCATCAGTGAGTCGGCGGGAGCAGATGAGCAGTTCTTC.

The gene calls are TRBV10-3 and TRBJ1-2, with 7 positions matching TRBD1. V shed 5 bases and J 5 bases; nucleotides not matched to a gene: 8. Germline CDR1 is ENHRY and CDR2 is SYGVKD. This CDR3 has 14 residues. The CDR3 coding sequence is TGTGCCATCAGTAACACAGGGGATCTTTATGGCTACACCTTC. This codes for CAISNTGDLYGYTF.

The V and J genes are TRBV27 and TRBJ1-3, with 10 bases fitting TRBD1. V trimming: 5 bases; J trimming: 2 bases; junction bases outside the gene matches: 3. Germline V gene data show CDR1 as MNHEY and CDR2 as SMNVEV (reference sequence). The CDR3 totals 15 residues. In nucleotides, the CDR3 is TGTGCCAGCAGTCCGGGGACAGGGGCTGGAAACACCATATATTTT. This codes for CASSPGTGAGNTIYF.

The chain joins TRBV6-5 to TRBJ1-2; no firm D call. V lost 4 bases to trimming and J lost 4 bases, with 4 bases between them. Per germline, CDR1 MNHEY and CDR2 SVGAGI. The CDR3 spans 11 residues. CDR3 sequence: CASSSGYGYTF. The CDR3, as DNA: TGTGCCAGCAGTTCCGGCTATGGCTACACCTTC.

This clone has a single count. The chain employs TRBV11-2 and TRBJ2-7; D unresolved. V was pared by 2 bases and J by 9 bases, with 11 bases between. Germline-derived CDR1 and CDR2 are SGHAT and FQNNGV. This CDR3 comprises 12 residues. The CDR3 bases are TGTGCCAGCAGCTTAAACAGCCTTGCGCAGTACTTC. Translating it yields CASSLNSLAQYF.